This TCR beta chain was documented in a study of response to subunit inactivated influenza vaccine. Study observations and caveats: The authors offered the suggestion that each seasonal influenza vaccination recruits few new T cells.

One entry per CDR3 protein results from TCRdb running MiXCR on the RT-PCR reads. The data contain 700,000 to 900,000 distinct CDR3 sequences, 21% of them singletons. As concerns this clonotype: The antigen is not known.

The CDR3 runs to 15 residues. V lost 6 bases and J lost 0, with 12 bases in between. CDR1 and CDR2 from the germline V gene are MNHEY and SVGEGT. The sequence was collected from a man aged 45 to 65 who received an inactivated influenza vaccine. This specimen consisted of PBMCs from blood, obtained 5 days after vaccination. J is TRBJ1-5 and V is TRBV6-2 or TRBV6-3, with D unclear. The CDR3 spells CASSGILYSNQPQHF. The CDR3 DNA sequence: TGTGCCAGCAGCGGGATTTTATATAGCAATCAGCCCCAGCATTTT.